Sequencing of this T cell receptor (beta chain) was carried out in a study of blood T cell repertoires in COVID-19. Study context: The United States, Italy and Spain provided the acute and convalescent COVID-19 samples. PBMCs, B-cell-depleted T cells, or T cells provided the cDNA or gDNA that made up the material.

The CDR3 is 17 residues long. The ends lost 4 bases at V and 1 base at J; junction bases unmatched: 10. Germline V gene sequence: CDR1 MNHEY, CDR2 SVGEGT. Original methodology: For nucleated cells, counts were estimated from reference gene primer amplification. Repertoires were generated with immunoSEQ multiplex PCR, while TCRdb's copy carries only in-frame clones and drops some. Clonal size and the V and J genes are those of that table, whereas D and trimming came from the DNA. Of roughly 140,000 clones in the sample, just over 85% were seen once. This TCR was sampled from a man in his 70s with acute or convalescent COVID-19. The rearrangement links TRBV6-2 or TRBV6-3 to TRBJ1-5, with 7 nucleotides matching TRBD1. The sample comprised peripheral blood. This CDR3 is CASSSRRGQGSNQPQHF. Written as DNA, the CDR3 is TGTGCCAGCAGTTCCCGAAGGGGGCAAGGGAGCAATCAGCCCCAGCATTTT.